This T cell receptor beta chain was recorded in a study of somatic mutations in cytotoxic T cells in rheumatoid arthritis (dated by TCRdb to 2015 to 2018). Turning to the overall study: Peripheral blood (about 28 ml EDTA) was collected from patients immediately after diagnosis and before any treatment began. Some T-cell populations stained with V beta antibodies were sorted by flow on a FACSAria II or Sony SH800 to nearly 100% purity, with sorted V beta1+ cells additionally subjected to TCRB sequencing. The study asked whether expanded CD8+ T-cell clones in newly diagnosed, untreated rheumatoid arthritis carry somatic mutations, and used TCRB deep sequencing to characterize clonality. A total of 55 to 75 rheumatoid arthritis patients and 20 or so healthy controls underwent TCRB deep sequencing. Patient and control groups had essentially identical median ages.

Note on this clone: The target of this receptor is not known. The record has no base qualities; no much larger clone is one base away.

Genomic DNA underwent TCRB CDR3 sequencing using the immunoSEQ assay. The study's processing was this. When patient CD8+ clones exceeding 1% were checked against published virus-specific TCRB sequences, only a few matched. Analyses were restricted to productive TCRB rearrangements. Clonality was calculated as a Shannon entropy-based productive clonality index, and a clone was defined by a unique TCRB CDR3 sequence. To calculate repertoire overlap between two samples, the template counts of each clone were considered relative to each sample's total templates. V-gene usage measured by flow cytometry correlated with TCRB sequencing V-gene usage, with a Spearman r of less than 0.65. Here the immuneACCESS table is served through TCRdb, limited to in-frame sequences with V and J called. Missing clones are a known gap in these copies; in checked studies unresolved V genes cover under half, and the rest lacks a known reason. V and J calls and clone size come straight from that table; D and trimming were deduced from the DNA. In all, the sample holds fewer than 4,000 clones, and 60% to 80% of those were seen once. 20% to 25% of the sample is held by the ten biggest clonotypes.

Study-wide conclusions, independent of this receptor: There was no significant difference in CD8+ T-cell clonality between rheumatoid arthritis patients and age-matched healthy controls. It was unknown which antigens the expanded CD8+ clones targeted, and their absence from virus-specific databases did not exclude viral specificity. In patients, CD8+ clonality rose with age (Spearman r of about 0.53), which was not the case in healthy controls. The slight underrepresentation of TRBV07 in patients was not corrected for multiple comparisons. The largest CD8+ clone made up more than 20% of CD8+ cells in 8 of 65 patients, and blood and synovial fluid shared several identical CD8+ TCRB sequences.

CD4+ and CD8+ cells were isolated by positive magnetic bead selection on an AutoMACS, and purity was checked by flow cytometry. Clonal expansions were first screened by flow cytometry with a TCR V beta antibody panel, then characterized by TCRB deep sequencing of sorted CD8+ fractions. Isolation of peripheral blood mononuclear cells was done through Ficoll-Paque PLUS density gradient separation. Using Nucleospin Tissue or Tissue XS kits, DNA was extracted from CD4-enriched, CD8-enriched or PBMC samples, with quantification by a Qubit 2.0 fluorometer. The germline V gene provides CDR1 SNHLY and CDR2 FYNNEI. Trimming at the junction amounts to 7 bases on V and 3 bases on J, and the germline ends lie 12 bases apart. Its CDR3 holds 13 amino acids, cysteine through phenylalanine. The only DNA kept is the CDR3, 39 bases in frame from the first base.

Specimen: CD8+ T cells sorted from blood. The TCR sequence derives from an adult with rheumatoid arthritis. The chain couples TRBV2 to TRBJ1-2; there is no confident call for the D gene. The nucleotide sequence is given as TGTGCCAGCACCCAAGGGAGGGACTATGGCTACACCTTC. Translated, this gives CASTQGRDYGYTF.